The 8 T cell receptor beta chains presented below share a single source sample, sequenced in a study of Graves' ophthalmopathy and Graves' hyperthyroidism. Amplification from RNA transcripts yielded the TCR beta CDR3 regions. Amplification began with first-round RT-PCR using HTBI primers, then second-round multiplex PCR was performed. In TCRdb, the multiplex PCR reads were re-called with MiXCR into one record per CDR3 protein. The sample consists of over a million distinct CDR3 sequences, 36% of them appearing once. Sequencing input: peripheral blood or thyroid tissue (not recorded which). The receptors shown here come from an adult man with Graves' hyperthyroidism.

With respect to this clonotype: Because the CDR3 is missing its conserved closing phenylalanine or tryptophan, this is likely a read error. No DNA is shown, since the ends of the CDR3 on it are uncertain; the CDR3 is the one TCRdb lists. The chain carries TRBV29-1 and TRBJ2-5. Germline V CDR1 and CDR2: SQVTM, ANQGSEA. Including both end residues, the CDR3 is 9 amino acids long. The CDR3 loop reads CSVGSRKYT.

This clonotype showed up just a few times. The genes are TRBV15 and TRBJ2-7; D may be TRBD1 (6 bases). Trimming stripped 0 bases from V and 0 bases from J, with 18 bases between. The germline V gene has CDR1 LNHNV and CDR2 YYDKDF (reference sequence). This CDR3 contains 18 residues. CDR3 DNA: TGTGCCACCAGCAGAGATCTTGGAGGACAGAAAAACTCCTACGAGCAGTACTTC. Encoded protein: CATSRDLGGQKNSYEQYF.

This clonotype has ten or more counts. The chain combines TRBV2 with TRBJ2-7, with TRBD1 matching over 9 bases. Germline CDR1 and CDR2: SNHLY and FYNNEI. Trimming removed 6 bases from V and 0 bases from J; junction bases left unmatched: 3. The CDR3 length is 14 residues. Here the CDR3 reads CASSEQGASYEQYF. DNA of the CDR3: TGTGCCAGCAGCGAACAGGGGGCCTCCTACGAGCAGTACTTC.

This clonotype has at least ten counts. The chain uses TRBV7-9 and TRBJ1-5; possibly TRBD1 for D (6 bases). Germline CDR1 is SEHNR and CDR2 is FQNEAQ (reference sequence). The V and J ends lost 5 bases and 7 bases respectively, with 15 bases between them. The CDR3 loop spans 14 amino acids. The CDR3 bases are TGTGCCAGCAGCCGCGGGGGGCAGTCCCAGCCCCAGCATTTT. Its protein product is CASSRGGQSQPQHF.

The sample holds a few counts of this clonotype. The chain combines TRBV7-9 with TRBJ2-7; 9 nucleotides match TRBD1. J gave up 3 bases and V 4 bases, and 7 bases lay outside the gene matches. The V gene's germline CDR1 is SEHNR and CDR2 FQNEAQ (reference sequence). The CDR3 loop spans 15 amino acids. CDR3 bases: TGTGCCAGCAGCTCCCCCGAGACAGGGGGCTACGAGCAGTACTTC. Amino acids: CASSSPETGGYEQYF.

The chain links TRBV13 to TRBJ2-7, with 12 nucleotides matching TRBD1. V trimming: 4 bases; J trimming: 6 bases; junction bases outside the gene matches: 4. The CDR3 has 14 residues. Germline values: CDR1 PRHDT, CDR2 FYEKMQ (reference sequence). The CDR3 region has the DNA TGTGCCAGCAGCTCCCGGGACAGGGGGCTCGAGCAGTACTTC. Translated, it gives CASSSRDRGLEQYF.

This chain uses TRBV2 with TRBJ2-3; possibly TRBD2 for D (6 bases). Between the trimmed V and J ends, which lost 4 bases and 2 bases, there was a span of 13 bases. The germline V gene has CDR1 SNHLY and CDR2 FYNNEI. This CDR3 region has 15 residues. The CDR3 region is CASSAGLTSTDTQYF. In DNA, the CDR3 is TGTGCCAGCAGTGCGGGACTTACGTCCACAGATACGCAGTATTTT.

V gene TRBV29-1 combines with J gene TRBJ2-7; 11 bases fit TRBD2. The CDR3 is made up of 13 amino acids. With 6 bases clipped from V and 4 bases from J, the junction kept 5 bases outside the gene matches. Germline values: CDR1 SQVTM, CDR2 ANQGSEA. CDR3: CSVTSGVPYEQYF. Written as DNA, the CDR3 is TGCAGCGTGACTAGCGGGGTACCGTACGAGCAGTACTTC.